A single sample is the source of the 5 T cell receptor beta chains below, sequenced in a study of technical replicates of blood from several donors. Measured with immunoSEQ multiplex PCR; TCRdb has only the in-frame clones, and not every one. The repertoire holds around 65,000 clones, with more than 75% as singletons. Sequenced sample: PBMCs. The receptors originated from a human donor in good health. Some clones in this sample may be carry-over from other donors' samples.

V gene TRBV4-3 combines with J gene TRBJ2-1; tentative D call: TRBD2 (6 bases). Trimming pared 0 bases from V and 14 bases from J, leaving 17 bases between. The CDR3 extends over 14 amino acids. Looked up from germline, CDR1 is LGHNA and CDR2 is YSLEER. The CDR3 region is CASSQDWTSGVEFF. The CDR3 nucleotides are TGCGCCAGCAGCCAAGACTGGACATCGGGGGTGGAGTTCTTC.

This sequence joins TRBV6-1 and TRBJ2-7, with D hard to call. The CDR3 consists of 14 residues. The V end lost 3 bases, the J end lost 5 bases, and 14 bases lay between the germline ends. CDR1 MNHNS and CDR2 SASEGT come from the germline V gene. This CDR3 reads CASSDVGQADEQYF. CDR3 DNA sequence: TGTGCCAGCAGTGATGTTGGGCAGGCCGACGAGCAGTACTTC.

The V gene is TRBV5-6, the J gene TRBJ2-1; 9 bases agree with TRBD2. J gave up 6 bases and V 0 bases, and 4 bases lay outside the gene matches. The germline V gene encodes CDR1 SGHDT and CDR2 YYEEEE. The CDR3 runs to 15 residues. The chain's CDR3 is CASSLASGASNEQFF. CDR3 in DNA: TGTGCCAGCAGCTTGGCTAGCGGGGCCTCCAATGAGCAGTTCTTC.

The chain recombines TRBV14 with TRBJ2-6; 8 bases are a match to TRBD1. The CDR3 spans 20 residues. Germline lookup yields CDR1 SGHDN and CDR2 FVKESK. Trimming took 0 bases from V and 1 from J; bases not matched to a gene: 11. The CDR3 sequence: CASSQDRRGRGLSGANVLTF. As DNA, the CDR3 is TGTGCCAGCAGCCAAGATCGCAGGGGCAGGGGGCTATCTGGGGCCAACGTCCTGACTTTC.

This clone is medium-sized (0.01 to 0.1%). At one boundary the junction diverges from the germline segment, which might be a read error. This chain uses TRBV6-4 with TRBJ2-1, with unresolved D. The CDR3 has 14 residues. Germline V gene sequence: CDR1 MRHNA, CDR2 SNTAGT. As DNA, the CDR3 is TGTGCCAGCAGTGACGGGCTATCCTCCAATGAGCAGTTCTTC. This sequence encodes CASSDGLSSNEQFF.